This T cell receptor beta chain was documented in a study of CD8 T cells in Susac syndrome. Concerning this clonotype: Antigen specificity is unknown.

Bulk CD8+ and CD4+ cells came from magnetic negative isolation; CD8+ TEMRA by FACS. The CDR3 loop spans 14 amino acids. V dropped 1 base and J dropped 7 bases, with 11 bases sitting between them. CDR1 and CDR2 from the germline V gene are SEHNR and FQNEAQ (reference sequence). Broader study findings: By the study's own acknowledgment, its TCR sequencing and HLA analysis included relatively few individuals.

The RNA, about 0.45 to 1 ug, was put through reverse transcription using random hexamers. TCRdb independently ran MiXCR on the immunoSEQ multiplex PCR reads; one entry per CDR3 protein. This sample has roughly 200,000 distinct CDR3 sequences, with approximately 94% found just once. This chain uses TRBV7-9 with TRBJ1-5, with D hard to call. The sequenced sample consisted of CD4+ T cells from PBMCs. The TCR sequence derives from a human donor with multiple sclerosis. The CDR3 reads CASSLGGLEQPQHF. The CDR3 DNA follows: TGTGCCAGCAGCTTAGGGGGTCTAGAACAGCCCCAGCATTTT.